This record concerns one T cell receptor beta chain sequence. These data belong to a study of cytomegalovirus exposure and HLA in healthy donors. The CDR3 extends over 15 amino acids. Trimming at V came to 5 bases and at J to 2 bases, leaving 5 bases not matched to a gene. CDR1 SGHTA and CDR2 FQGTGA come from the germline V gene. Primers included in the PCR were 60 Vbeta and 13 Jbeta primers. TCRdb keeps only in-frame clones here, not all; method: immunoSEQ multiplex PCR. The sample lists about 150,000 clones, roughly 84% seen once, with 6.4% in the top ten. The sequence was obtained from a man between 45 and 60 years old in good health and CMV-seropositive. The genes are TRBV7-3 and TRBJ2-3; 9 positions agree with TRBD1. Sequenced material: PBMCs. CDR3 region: CASSPTGGSTDTQYF. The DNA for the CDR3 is TGTGCCAGCAGCCCGACAGGGGGTTCCACAGATACGCAGTATTTT.